The T cell receptor (beta chain) described here comes from a study of blood T cell repertoires in COVID-19 (dated by TCRdb to 2018 to 2020). Background on the whole study: Samples from collaborators originated in the United States, Italy and Spain and spanned both the acute and convalescent phases of COVID-19. The material from the prospective study consisted of cDNA or gDNA derived from T cells, B-cell-depleted T cells, or PBMCs. The dataset comprised deeply sampled blood TCRbeta repertoires from subjects exposed to, actively infected with, or recovered from COVID-19. The repertoires were made available in a free public database intended to serve as a resource for research on the immune response to SARS-CoV-2. The samples were drawn from the first 160 participants of the ongoing ImmuneRACE study and from 950 to 1,500 subjects provided by 6 global collaborators. Nearly every sample came with metadata listing a de-identified subject ID, COVID-19 status, age in years and sex. Where available, HLA class I and class II types were obtained from metadata supplied by the sample provider rather than from assay-based typing.

The cysteine opens and the phenylalanine closes a CDR3 of 17 amino acids. Solely the CDR3 DNA is kept, with 51 bases framed from the first base. CDR1 is given as MDHEN and CDR2 as SYDVKM, both from the germline V gene. V ends up 4 bases short and J 4 bases short, with an unmatched junction base count of 13. This clone has just a few counts. The antigen it recognizes is unknown. No base quality information exists; no much larger clone differs at one position. Each collaborating institution followed its own protocols to collect whole blood in K2EDTA tubes. For TCRbeta analysis, collaborator samples were shipped as frozen whole blood, as isolated PBMCs, or as DNA extracted from either sample type. The full study reports these points: The quantity of clinical and demographic metadata differed by source and by participant and was supplied without curation.

TCRbeta CDR3 regions were amplified from genomic DNA by means of the immunoSEQ Assay, a bias-controlled multiplex PCR. Turning to the authors' computational methods: The number of nucleated cells in each sample was estimated from the amplification of reference gene primers within the assay. To quantify the absolute abundance of each unique TCRbeta CDR3 rearrangement, sequence reads were collapsed and filtered. For each sample, productive Simpson clonality was calculated as the square root of Simpson's diversity index across productive rearrangements. Entries here come from immuneACCESS through TCRdb and include only in-frame sequences with V and J called. Some clones fail to appear in such tables; in the studies checked, an unresolved V gene covers under half of the shortfall, and the cause of the remainder is unknown. V and J calls and clone size are as listed in that table; D and trimming were resolved from the DNA. In all, the sample holds about 190,000 clones, and under 80% of those were seen once. The leading ten clones occupy about an eighth of the sample.

The TCR comes from a woman aged 50 to 65 with acute or convalescent COVID-19. This sequence uses TRBV28 and TRBJ1-2; TRBD1 lines up with 9 middle nucleotides. The sequenced sample was peripheral blood. The CDR3: CASSSSGQGLRFYGYTF. The DNA sequence is given as TGTGCCAGCAGTTCCTCGGGACAGGGTCTCCGCTTCTATGGCTACACCTTC.